The TCR beta chain described here comes from a study of blood T cell repertoires in COVID-19. Study-level information: COVID-19 samples collected from the United States, Italy and Spain covered acute and convalescent phases.

Looked up from germline, CDR1 is MDHEN and CDR2 is SYDVKM. The CDR3 has 16 residues. J lost 5 bases, V lost 3 bases, and 10 bases had no gene match. Sequencing was performed with immunoSEQ multiplex PCR; in TCRdb, only in-frame clones are kept and a portion is missing. The sample contains about 150,000 clones, around 90% of which appear only once. The chain carries TRBV28 and TRBJ1-5, with TRBD1 matching 7 bases. The receptor was derived from a middle-aged woman who had been exposed to COVID-19. The material sequenced was PBMCs or T cells enriched from blood (not recorded which). CDR3 in amino acids: CASSFPGAGGYQPQHF. The CDR3 coding sequence is TGTGCCAGCAGTTTTCCCGGGGCAGGGGGGTATCAGCCCCAGCATTTT.